This T cell receptor (beta chain) was sequenced in a study of blood T cell repertoires in COVID-19. V lost 2 bases, J lost 5 bases, and 4 bases stayed unmatched. This CDR3 spans 15 amino acids. CDR1 MNHEY and CDR2 SMNVEV come from the germline V gene (reference sequence). Measured with immunoSEQ multiplex PCR; TCRdb has only the in-frame clones, and not every one. The table shows around 140,000 clones, with around 80% occurring only once. The source material was peripheral blood. This sequence was found in a woman aged 55-69 years with acute or convalescent COVID-19. This rearrangement joins TRBV27 to TRBJ2-4; 9 nucleotides match TRBD1. Written as DNA, the CDR3 is TGTGCCAGCAGTTTACGGCGGACAGGGGAAAACATTCAGTACTTC. Translation gives CASSLRRTGENIQYF.